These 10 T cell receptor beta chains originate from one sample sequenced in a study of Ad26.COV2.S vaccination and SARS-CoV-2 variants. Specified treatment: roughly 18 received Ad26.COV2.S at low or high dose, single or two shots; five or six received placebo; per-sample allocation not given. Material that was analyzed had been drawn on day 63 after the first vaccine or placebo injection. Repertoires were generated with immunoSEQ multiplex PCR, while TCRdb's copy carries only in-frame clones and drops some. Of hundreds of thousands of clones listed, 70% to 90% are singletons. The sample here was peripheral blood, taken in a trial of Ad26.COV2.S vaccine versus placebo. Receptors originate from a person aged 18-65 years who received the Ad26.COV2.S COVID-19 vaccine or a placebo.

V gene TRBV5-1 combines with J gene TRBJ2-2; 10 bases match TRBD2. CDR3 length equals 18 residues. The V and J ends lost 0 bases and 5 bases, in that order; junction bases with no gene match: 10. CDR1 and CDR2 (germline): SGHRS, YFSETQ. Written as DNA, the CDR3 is TGCGCCAGCAGCTTGGAGCCTAGCGGGAGTCGGTGGACCGGGGAGCTGTTTTTT. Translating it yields CASSLEPSGSRWTGELFF.

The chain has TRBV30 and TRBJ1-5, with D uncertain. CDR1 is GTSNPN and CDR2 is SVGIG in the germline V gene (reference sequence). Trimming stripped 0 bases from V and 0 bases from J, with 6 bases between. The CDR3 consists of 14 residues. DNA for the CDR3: TGTGCCTGGAGTGTACTCAGTAGCAATCAGCCCCAGCATTTT. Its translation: CAWSVLSSNQPQHF.

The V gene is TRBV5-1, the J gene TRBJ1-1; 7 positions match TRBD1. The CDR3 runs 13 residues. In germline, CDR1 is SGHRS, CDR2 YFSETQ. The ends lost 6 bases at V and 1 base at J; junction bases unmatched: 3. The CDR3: CASKGQTNTEAFF. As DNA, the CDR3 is TGCGCCAGCAAGGGACAGACGAACACTGAAGCTTTCTTT.

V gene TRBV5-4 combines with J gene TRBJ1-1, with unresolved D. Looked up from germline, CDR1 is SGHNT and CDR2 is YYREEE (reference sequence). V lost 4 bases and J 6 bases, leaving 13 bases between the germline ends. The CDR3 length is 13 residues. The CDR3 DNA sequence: TGTGCCAGCAGCCTCGGAGGTTATCCTGAAGCTTTCTTT. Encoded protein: CASSLGGYPEAFF.

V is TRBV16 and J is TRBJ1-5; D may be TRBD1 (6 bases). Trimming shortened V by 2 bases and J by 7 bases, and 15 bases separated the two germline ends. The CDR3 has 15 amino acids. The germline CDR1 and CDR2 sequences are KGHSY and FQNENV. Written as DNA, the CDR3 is TGTGCCAGCAGCCAAGACACCGGACAGAAGCAGCCCCAGCATTTT. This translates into CASSQDTGQKQPQHF.

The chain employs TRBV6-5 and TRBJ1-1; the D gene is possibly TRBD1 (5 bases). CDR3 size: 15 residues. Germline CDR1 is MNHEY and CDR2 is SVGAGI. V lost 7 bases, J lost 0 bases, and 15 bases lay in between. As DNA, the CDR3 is TGTGCCAGCATCCCTGGAAGGGGACTGAACACTGAAGCTTTCTTT. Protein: CASIPGRGLNTEAFF.

Here the CDR3 reads CASSLGTSSGGGYGYTF. DNA of the CDR3: TGCGCCAGCAGCTTGGGGACGTCGTCAGGGGGCGGCTATGGCTACACCTTC. The genes are TRBV5-1 and TRBJ1-2, with 8 bases matching TRBD1. V dropped 0 bases and J dropped 4; count of bases not matched to a gene: 11. Germline V gene lookup returns CDR1 SGHRS and CDR2 YFSETQ. The CDR3 loop spans 17 amino acids. The entire variable domain, with the rest obtained from reference TRBV5-1 and TRBJ1-2, is as follows: KAGVTQTPRYLIKTRGQQVTLSCSPISGHRSVSWYQQTPGQGLQFLFEYFSETQRNKGNFPGRFSGRQFSNSRSEMNVSTLELGDSALYLCASSLGTSSGGGYGYTFGSGTRLTVV.

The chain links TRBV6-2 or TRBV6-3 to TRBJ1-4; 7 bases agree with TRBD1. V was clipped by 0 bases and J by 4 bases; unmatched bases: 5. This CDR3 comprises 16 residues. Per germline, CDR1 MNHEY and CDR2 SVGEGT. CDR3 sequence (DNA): TGTGCCAGCAGTTACTCGAGAAGGGGGCGTAATGAAAAACTGTTTTTT. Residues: CASSYSRRGRNEKLFF.

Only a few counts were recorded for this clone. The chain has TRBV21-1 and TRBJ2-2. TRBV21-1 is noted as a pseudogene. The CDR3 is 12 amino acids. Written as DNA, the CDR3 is TGTGCCGCCCCCCGGAACACCGGGGAGCTGTTTTTT. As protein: CAAPRNTGELFF.

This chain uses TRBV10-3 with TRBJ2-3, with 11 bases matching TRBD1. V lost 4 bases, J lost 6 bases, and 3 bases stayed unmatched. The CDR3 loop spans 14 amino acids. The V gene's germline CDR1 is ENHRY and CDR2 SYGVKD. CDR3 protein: CAISVGQGVDTQYF. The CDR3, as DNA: TGTGCCATCAGTGTGGGACAGGGGGTTGATACGCAGTATTTT.